This TCR beta chain was identified in a study of blood T cell repertoires in COVID-19. Repertoires were generated with immunoSEQ multiplex PCR, while TCRdb's copy carries only in-frame clones and drops some. The sample holds around 140,000 clones, around 80% seen once. The CDR3 consists of 14 residues. The V end lost 1 base, the J end lost 1 base, and 8 bases lay between the germline ends. Germline lookup yields CDR1 SGDLS and CDR2 YYNGEE. The sequencing input was peripheral blood. The chain is built from TRBV9 and TRBJ1-1; D unclear. This receptor was taken from an elderly woman with active or convalescent COVID-19. DNA for the CDR3: TGTGCCAGCAGCGTAACACAGAAGAACACTGAAGCTTTCTTT. Translated, it gives CASSVTQKNTEAFF.